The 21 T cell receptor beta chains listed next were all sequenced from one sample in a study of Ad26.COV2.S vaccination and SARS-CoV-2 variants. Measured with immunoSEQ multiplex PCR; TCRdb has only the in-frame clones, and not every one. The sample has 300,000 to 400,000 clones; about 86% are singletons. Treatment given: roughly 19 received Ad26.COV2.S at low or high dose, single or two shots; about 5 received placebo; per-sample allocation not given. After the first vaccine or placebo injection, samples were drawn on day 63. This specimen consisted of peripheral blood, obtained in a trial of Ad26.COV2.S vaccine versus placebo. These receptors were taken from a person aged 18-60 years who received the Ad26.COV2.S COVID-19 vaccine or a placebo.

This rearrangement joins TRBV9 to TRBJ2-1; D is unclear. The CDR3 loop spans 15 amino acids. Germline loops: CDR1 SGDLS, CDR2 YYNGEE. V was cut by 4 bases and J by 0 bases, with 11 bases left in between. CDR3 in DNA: TGTGCCAGCAGCCCCTCCGGAGTCTCCTACAATGAGCAGTTCTTC. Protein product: CASSPSGVSYNEQFF.

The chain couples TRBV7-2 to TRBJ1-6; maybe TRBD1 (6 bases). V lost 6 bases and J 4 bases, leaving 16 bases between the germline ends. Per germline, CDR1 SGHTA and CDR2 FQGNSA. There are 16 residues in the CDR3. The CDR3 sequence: CASRRDRSPYNSPLHF. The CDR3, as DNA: TGTGCCAGCAGACGAGACAGGTCCCCTTATAATTCACCCCTCCACTTT.

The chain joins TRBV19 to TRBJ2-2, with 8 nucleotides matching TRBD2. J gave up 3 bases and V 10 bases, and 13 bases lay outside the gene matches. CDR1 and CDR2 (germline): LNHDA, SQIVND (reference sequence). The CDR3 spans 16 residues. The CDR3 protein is CATSRRGVVDTGELFF. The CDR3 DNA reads TGTGCCACTTCTCGGCGGGGGGTGGTGGACACCGGGGAGCTGTTTTTT. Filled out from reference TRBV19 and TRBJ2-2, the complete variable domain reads DGGITQSPKYLFRKEGQNVTLSCEQNLNHDAMYWYRQDPGQGLRLIYYSQIVNDFQKGDIAEGYSVSREKKESFPLTVTSAQKNPTAFYLCATSRRGVVDTGELFFGEGSRLTVL.

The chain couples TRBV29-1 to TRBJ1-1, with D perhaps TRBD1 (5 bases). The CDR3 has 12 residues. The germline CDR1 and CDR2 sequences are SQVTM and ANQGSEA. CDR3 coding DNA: TGCGGTTTGAATAGGGGTAGGGCTGAAGCTTTCTTT. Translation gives CGLNRGRAEAFF.

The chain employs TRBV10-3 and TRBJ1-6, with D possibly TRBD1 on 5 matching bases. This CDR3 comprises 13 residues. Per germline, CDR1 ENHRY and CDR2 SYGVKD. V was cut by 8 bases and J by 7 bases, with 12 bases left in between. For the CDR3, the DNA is TGTGCCATCCGGGAGGGGTCAAATTCACCCCTCCACTTT. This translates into CAIREGSNSPLHF.

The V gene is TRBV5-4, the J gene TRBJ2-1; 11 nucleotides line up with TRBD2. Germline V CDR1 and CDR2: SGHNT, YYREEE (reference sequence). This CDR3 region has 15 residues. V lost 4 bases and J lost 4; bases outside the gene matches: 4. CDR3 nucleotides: TGTGCCAGCAGCCCAACTAGCGGGGGTTACAATGAGCAGTTCTTC. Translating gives CASSPTSGGYNEQFF.

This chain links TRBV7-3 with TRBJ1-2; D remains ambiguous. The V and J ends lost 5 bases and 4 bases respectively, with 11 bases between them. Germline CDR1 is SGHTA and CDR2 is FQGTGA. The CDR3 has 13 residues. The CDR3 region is CASSLDTSYGYTF. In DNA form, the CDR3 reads TGTGCCAGCAGCCTAGACACCTCCTATGGCTACACCTTC.

In DNA, the CDR3 is TGCGCCAGCAGCCAACTACTAGCGGGGGGGCCCACAGATACGCAGTATTTT. Its translation is CASSQLLAGGPTDTQYF. The V call is TRBV4-3, the J call TRBJ2-3, with 13 bases lining up with TRBD2. V lost 2 bases to trimming and J lost 2 bases; unmatched junction nucleotides: 4. There are 17 residues in the CDR3. Germline loops: CDR1 LGHNA, CDR2 YSLEER.

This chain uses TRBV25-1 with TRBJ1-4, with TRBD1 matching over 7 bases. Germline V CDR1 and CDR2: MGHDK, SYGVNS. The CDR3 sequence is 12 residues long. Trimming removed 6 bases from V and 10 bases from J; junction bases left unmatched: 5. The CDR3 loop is CASRGTEGKLFF. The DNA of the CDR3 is TGTGCCAGCAGAGGGACAGAAGGAAAACTGTTTTTT.

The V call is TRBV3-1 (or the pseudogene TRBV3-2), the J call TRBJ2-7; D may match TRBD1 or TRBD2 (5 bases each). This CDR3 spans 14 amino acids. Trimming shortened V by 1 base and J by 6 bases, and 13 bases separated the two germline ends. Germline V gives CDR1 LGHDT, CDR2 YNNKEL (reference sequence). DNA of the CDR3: TGTGCCAGCAGCCAAGGAGGGGTTAAACCCGAGCAGTACTTC. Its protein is CASSQGGVKPEQYF.

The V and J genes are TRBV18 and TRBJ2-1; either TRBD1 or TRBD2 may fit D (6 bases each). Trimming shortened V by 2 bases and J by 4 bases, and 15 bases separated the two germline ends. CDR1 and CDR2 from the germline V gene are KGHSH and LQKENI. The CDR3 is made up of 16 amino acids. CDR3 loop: CASSPRGAGKYNEQFF. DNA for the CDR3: TGTGCCAGCTCACCAAGGGGGGCGGGGAAATACAATGAGCAGTTCTTC.

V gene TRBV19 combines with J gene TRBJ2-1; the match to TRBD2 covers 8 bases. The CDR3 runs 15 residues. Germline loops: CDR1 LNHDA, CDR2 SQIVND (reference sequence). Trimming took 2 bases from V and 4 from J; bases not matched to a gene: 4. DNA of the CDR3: TGTGCCAGTAGTATATGGCGGGGGGTTTACAATGAGCAGTTCTTC. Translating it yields CASSIWRGVYNEQFF.

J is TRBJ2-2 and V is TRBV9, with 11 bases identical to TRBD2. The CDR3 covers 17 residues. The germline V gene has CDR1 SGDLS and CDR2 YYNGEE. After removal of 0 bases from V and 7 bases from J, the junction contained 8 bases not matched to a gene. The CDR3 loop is CASSVGPLAGGGGELFF. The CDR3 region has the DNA TGTGCCAGCAGCGTAGGGCCCCTAGCGGGGGGAGGCGGGGAGCTGTTTTTT.

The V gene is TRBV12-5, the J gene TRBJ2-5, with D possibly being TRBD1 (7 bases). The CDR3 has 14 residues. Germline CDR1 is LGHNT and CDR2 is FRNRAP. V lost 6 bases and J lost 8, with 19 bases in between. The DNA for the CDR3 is TGTGCTAGTGGCCCCGGAGGGGACAGCGCTACCCAGTACTTC. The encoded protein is CASGPGGDSATQYF.

The CDR3 loop is CASSHIQGGYTF. The CDR3 DNA sequence: TGTGCCAGCAGCCATATTCAGGGTGGCTACACCTTC. This sequence joins TRBV3-1 (or the pseudogene TRBV3-2) and TRBJ1-2; a possible D gene is TRBD1 (5 bases). The CDR3 loop spans 12 amino acids. Germline CDR1 reads LGHDT; CDR2 reads YNNKEL (reference sequence). V was clipped by 3 bases and J by 7 bases, with 9 bases between them.

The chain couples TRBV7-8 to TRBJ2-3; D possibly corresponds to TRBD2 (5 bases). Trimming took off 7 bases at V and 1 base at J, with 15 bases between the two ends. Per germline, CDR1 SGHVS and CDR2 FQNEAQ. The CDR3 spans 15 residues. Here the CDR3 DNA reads TGTGCCAGCACCGCAAGGCGCGGGCGCACAGATACGCAGTATTTT. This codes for CASTARRGRTDTQYF. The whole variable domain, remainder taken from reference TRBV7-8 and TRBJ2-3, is GAGVSQSPRYKVAKRGQDVALRCDPISGHVSLFWYQQALGQGPEFLTYFQNEAQLDKSGLPSDRFFAERPEGSVSTLKIQRTQQEDSAVYLCASTARRGRTDTQYFGPGTRLTVL.

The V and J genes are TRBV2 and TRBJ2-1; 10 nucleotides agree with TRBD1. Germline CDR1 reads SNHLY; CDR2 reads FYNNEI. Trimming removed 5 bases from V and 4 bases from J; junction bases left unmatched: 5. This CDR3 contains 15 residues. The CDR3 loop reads CASSRQGARYNEQFF. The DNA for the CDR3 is TGTGCCAGCAGTCGACAGGGGGCGAGGTACAATGAGCAGTTCTTC. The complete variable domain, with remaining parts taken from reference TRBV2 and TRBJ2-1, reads EPEVTQTPSHQVTQMGQEVILRCVPISNHLYFYWYRQILGQKVEFLVSFYNNEISEKSEIFDDQFSVERPDGSNFTLKIRSTKLEDSAMYFCASSRQGARYNEQFFGPGTRLTVL.

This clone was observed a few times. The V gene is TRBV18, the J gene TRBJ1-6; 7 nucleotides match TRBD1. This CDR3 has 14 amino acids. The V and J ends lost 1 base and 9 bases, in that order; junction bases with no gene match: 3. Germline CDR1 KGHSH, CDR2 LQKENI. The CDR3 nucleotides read TGTGCCAGCTCACCACAGGGGGCGGTTTCACCCCTCCACTTT. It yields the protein CASSPQGAVSPLHF. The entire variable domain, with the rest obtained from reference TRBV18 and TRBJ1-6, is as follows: NAGVMQNPRHLVRRRGQEARLRCSPMKGHSHVYWYRQLPEEGLKFMVYLQKENIIDESGMPKERFSAEFPKEGPSILRIQQVVRGDSAAYFCASSPQGAVSPLHFGNGTRLTVT.

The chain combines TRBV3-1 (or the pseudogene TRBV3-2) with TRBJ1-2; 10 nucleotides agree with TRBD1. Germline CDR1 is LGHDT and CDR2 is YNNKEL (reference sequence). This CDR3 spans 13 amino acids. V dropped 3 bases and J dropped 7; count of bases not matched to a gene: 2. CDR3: CASSQDRGSGYTF. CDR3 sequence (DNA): TGTGCCAGCAGCCAGGACAGGGGGTCTGGCTACACCTTC.

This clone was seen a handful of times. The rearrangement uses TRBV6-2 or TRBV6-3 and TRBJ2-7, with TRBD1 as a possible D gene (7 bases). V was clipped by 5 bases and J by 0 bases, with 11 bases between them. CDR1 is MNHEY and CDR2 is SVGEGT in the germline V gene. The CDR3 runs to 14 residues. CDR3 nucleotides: TGTGCCAGCAGTCGACAGGGAGGCTCCTACGAGCAGTACTTC. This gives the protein CASSRQGGSYEQYF.

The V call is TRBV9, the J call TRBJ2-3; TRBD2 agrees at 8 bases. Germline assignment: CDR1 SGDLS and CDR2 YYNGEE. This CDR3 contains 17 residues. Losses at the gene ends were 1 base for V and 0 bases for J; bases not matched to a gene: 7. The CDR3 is CASSVLSGGSSTDTQYF. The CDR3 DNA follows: TGTGCCAGCAGCGTACTGAGCGGGGGATCTAGCACAGATACGCAGTATTTT.